Presented here are 28 T cell receptor beta chains from one specimen sequenced in a study of cytomegalovirus exposure and HLA in healthy donors. Primers: 60 Vbeta forward and 13 Jbeta reverse. Profiling relied on immunoSEQ multiplex PCR, and the TCRdb table lists in-frame clones only, not all of them. The table shows about 180,000 clones, with approximately 80% occurring only once. The sequenced sample consisted of PBMCs. Receptor source: a girl aged 2-10 years in good health and CMV-seropositive.

This clone appeared once. The chain combines TRBV6-5 with TRBJ1-2, with a possible D match to TRBD1 (5 bases). CDR1 and CDR2 from the germline V gene are MNHEY and SVGAGI. The germline V and J ends were trimmed by 6 bases and 8 bases, with 16 bases remaining between them. This CDR3 has 13 residues. The CDR3 protein is CASRNIWGSGYTF. For the CDR3, the DNA is TGTGCCAGCAGGAATATCTGGGGCTCGGGCTACACCTTC.

The rearrangement uses TRBV6-5 and TRBJ2-3; 8 positions agree with TRBD2. This CDR3 region has 16 residues. V lost 4 bases, J lost 4 bases, and 10 bases stayed unmatched. In germline, CDR1 is MNHEY, CDR2 SVGAGI. The CDR3 region is CASSLTGTRGADTQYF. The CDR3 DNA is TGTGCCAGCAGTTTAACCGGGACTAGGGGTGCAGATACGCAGTATTTT.

The chain links TRBV30 to TRBJ1-5; 8 nucleotides line up with TRBD1. Germline-derived CDR1 and CDR2 are GTSNPN and SVGIG (reference sequence). The CDR3 extends over 13 amino acids. The J segment lost 2 bases and the V segment lost 5 bases, leaving 2 bases of the junction unmatched. This chain's CDR3 is CAWQGAGNQPQHF. The CDR3 region has the DNA TGTGCCTGGCAGGGGGCAGGCAATCAGCCCCAGCATTTT.

V is TRBV19 and J is TRBJ1-2; D perhaps matches TRBD1 (5 bases). V lost 0 bases and J lost 3, with 11 bases in between. The CDR3 has 15 amino acids. CDR1 and CDR2 (germline): LNHDA, SQIVND (reference sequence). Here the CDR3 DNA reads TGTGCCAGTAGTATAGATCGGGAGGGGTACTATGGCTACACCTTC. Translated: CASSIDREGYYGYTF.

J is TRBJ2-6 and V is TRBV6-1, with no clear D. V was clipped by 5 bases and J by 0 bases, with 8 bases between them. The CDR3 loop spans 15 amino acids. Germline CDR1 reads MNHNS; CDR2 reads SASEGT. This CDR3 is CASSLTVSGANVLTF. Here the CDR3 DNA reads TGTGCCAGCAGTCTTACAGTCTCTGGGGCCAACGTCCTGACTTTC.

This sequence joins TRBV19 and TRBJ2-1, with D unclear. The germline CDR1 and CDR2 sequences are LNHDA and SQIVND (reference sequence). There are 12 residues in the CDR3. V was pared by 2 bases and J by 9 bases, with 8 bases between. CDR3 coding DNA: TGTGCCAGTAGTATACAGAAGTTTGAGCAGTTCTTC. It yields the protein CASSIQKFEQFF.

The chain couples TRBV4-1 to TRBJ1-2; TRBD1 aligns across 8 bases. The CDR3 sequence is 14 residues long. The trim removed 1 base at V and 8 bases at J, leaving 6 bases unmatched. The germline gives CDR1 MGHRA, CDR2 YSYEKL. DNA for the CDR3: TGCGCCAGCAGCCAAGTTATGACAGGGGACGGCTACACCTTC. Its translation: CASSQVMTGDGYTF.

The genes are TRBV5-4 and TRBJ2-7; TRBD1 aligns across 10 bases. V shed 4 bases and J 0 bases; nucleotides not matched to a gene: 10. Germline V gene lookup returns CDR1 SGHNT and CDR2 YYREEE (reference sequence). The CDR3 consists of 17 residues. This chain's CDR3 is CASSRDRGGRSSYEQYF. The CDR3 nucleotides read TGTGCCAGCAGCCGGGACAGGGGTGGAAGAAGCTCCTACGAGCAGTACTTC.

V usage is TRBV7-6 and J usage is TRBJ2-7, with 14 bases lining up with TRBD2. The germline V gene encodes CDR1 SGHVS and CDR2 FNYEAQ. CDR3 length: 14 residues. J lost 6 bases, V lost 5 bases, and 3 bases had no gene match. The CDR3 DNA reads TGTGCCAGCAGCGGGACTAGCGGGAGTGCCGAGCAGTACTTC. Residues: CASSGTSGSAEQYF.

This rearrangement joins TRBV19 to TRBJ1-5; the D gene is possibly TRBD1 (6 bases). The V and J ends lost 3 bases and 0 bases respectively, with 15 bases between them. The CDR3 consists of 17 residues. Per germline, CDR1 LNHDA and CDR2 SQIVND (reference sequence). DNA of the CDR3: TGTGCCAGTAGTATGGACAGCAGGCTGTATAGCAATCAGCCCCAGCATTTT. Its protein is CASSMDSRLYSNQPQHF.

Only a few counts were recorded for this clone. This chain connects TRBV2 to TRBJ1-6; 8 bases map to TRBD1. Germline CDR1 and CDR2: SNHLY and FYNNEI. Trimming removed 10 bases from V and 6 bases from J; junction bases left unmatched: 8. The length of the CDR3 is 14 residues. CDR3 nucleotides: TGTGCCACCTTCACTGACAGGGGTAATTCACCCCTCCACTTT. Its protein is CATFTDRGNSPLHF.

The CDR3 here is CATSRLLGGKPQETQYF. CDR3 DNA sequence: TGTGCCACCAGCAGACTCCTAGGAGGGAAACCCCAAGAGACCCAGTACTTC. The V call is TRBV15, the J call TRBJ2-5, with D possibly matching TRBD2 (6 bases). The germline CDR1 and CDR2 sequences are LNHNV and YYDKDF (reference sequence). V lost 2 bases, J lost 1 base, and 17 bases lay in between. CDR3 length equals 17 residues.

The J gene is TRBJ2-1, the V gene TRBV27, with D unresolved. Trimming cost V 7 bases and J 9 bases, with 16 bases left between them. There are 13 residues in the CDR3. Per germline, CDR1 MNHEY and CDR2 SMNVEV (reference sequence). CDR3 in DNA: TGTGCCAGCACCTCGGAACCGAGAGGTGAGCAGTTCTTC. Its translation: CASTSEPRGEQFF.

V is TRBV30 and J is TRBJ2-7; no clear D gene. Germline assignment: CDR1 GTSNPN and CDR2 SVGIG (reference sequence). Trimming removed 1 base from V and 2 bases from J, with 6 bases in between. The CDR3 covers 12 residues. CDR3 DNA sequence: TGTGCCTGGAGTGGTCCAGCCTACGAGCAGTACTTC. Protein: CAWSGPAYEQYF.

This sequence joins TRBV6-5 and TRBJ1-4; 7 bases map to TRBD1. The trim removed 5 bases at V and 7 bases at J, leaving 10 bases unmatched. From germline, CDR1 is MNHEY and CDR2 SVGAGI. This CDR3 spans 15 amino acids. CDR3 sequence reads: CASSPPGGRSEKLFF. CDR3 nucleotide sequence: TGTGCCAGCAGTCCCCCAGGGGGACGGAGTGAAAAACTGTTTTTT.

The rearrangement links TRBV25-1 to TRBJ2-2; TRBD1 is a possible D gene (6 bases). V lost 1 base, J lost 2 bases, and 14 bases lay in between. This CDR3 is built from 17 residues. The germline CDR1 and CDR2 sequences are MGHDK and SYGVNS. CDR3 amino acids: CASSESGKTGNTGELFF. CDR3 DNA sequence: TGTGCCAGCAGTGAATCTGGGAAGACAGGAAACACCGGGGAGCTGTTTTTT.

The rearrangement links TRBV27 to TRBJ1-5; 11 nucleotides line up with TRBD1. The CDR3 has 14 amino acids. The V and J ends lost 5 bases and 7 bases, in that order; junction bases with no gene match: 4. Per the germline V gene, CDR1 is MNHEY and CDR2 is SMNVEV (reference sequence). The CDR3 DNA follows: TGTGCCAGCAGTCGGACAGGGGGCTTACAGCCCCAGCATTTT. Its protein is CASSRTGGLQPQHF.

This clone was counted a few times. J is TRBJ1-5 and V is TRBV15, with 8 nucleotides matching TRBD1. The V and J ends lost 1 base and 8 bases, in that order; junction bases with no gene match: 4. The CDR3 sequence is 14 residues long. Germline-derived CDR1 and CDR2 are LNHNV and YYDKDF (reference sequence). CDR3 coding DNA: TGTGCCACCAGCAGAGGGGACAGGTCCGAGCCCCAGCATTTT. It codes for CATSRGDRSEPQHF.

This clone has only one observation. This chain connects TRBV5-1 to TRBJ2-7; 11 bases match TRBD2. Germline V lookup: CDR1 SGHRS, CDR2 YFSETQ. Trimming at V came to 1 base and at J to 5 bases, leaving 5 bases not matched to a gene. This CDR3 has 15 amino acids. Written as DNA, the CDR3 is TGCGCCAGCAGCTTGATAGCGGGGGGGCCTAACGAGCAGTACTTC. Amino acid sequence: CASSLIAGGPNEQYF.

The table lists this clone with a count of one. The V gene is TRBV14, the J gene TRBJ1-1; 8 nucleotides line up with TRBD1. The germline CDR1 and CDR2 sequences are SGHDN and FVKESK. The junction had 7 bases not matched to a gene; V was cut back by 4 bases and J by 0 bases. The CDR3 runs 16 residues. In DNA, the CDR3 is TGTGCCAGCAGCCCCAGGACAGGGTGGATGAACACTGAAGCTTTCTTT. Its protein is CASSPRTGWMNTEAFF. Full variable domain (remainder filled in from reference TRBV14 and TRBJ1-1): EAGVTQFPSHSVIEKGQTVTLRCDPISGHDNLYWYRRVMGKEIKFLLHFVKESKQDESGMPNNRFLAERTGGTYSTLKVQPAELEDSGVYFCASSPRTGWMNTEAFFGQGTRLTVV.

This clone was recorded once. The rearrangement joins TRBV11-2 to TRBJ1-1; weak D call: TRBD1 (5 bases). The germline CDR1 and CDR2 sequences are SGHAT and FQNNGV. The CDR3 sequence is 16 residues long. Trimming removed 5 bases at V and 4 bases at J, with 20 bases between. The CDR3 DNA sequence: TGTGCCAGCAGCCGATTGGAGTGGCAGGGCGGCACTGAAGCTTTCTTT. Protein product: CASSRLEWQGGTEAFF.

The rearrangement links TRBV30 to TRBJ1-2; 7 bases align to TRBD1. CDR1 and CDR2 from the germline V gene are GTSNPN and SVGIG (reference sequence). This CDR3 is built from 15 residues. With 0 bases clipped from V and 6 bases from J, the junction kept 10 bases outside the gene matches. CDR3 region: CAWSVNFSGGDGYTF. In DNA, the CDR3 is TGTGCCTGGAGTGTAAATTTTTCAGGGGGAGATGGCTACACCTTC.

A word on this clone: Other nucleotide sequences from this sample produce the same CDR3. This sequence joins TRBV10-1 and TRBJ1-4; no reliable D call. Germline CDR1 and CDR2: WNHNN and SYGVQD (reference sequence). This CDR3 has 14 amino acids. V was cut by 3 bases and J by 5 bases, with 10 bases left in between. The CDR3 nucleotides are TGCGCCAGCAGTGACCCCAGGCAGAATGAAAAACTGTTTTTT. This encodes CASSDPRQNEKLFF.

The chain combines TRBV5-1 with TRBJ2-7, with TRBD1 matching over 9 bases. With 4 bases clipped from V and 5 bases from J, the junction kept 10 bases outside the gene matches. Germline V CDR1 and CDR2: SGHRS, YFSETQ. The CDR3 runs to 15 residues. CDR3 sequence (DNA): TGCGCCAGCAGCATGACAGGGGGAAATGAGGACGAGCAGTACTTC. It encodes CASSMTGGNEDEQYF.

This chain links TRBV19 with TRBJ2-4, with 8 positions matching TRBD1. Looked up from germline, CDR1 is LNHDA and CDR2 is SQIVND (reference sequence). The junction had 15 bases not matched to a gene; V was cut back by 5 bases and J by 0 bases. This CDR3 is 19 amino acids long. CDR3: CASSSQGTGDLLAKNIQYF. The CDR3 DNA sequence: TGTGCCAGTAGTTCACAGGGGACAGGCGACCTGCTAGCCAAAAACATTCAGTACTTC.

The chain has TRBV30 and TRBJ1-2; 8 bases line up with TRBD1. The J segment lost 7 bases and the V segment lost 0 bases, leaving 10 bases of the junction unmatched. In germline, CDR1 is GTSNPN, CDR2 SVGIG (reference sequence). The CDR3 is 15 residues long. DNA of the CDR3: TGTGCCTGGAGTGTACCGGACAGGGTGCAGGGTGGCTACACCTTC. It codes for CAWSVPDRVQGGYTF.

The chain links TRBV7-9 to TRBJ2-5; D is perhaps TRBD2 (5 bases). This CDR3 spans 15 amino acids. Trimming left V 5 bases short and J 4 bases short, with 17 bases between. Germline CDR1 reads SEHNR; CDR2 reads FQNEAQ (reference sequence). Here the CDR3 reads CASSQTGIAAETQYF. The CDR3 coding sequence is TGTGCCAGCAGCCAAACGGGGATCGCTGCAGAGACCCAGTACTTC.

The chain joins TRBV4-1 to TRBJ2-3; a weak D match, TRBD2 (6 bases). Trimming removed 0 bases from V and 0 bases from J, with 13 bases in between. The CDR3 sequence is 17 residues long. Germline CDR1 and CDR2: MGHRA and YSYEKL. The CDR3 spells CASSQDGVAASTDTQYF. DNA for the CDR3: TGCGCCAGCAGCCAAGACGGGGTAGCGGCTAGCACAGATACGCAGTATTTT.